These T cell receptor beta chains were read from a single sample in a study of cytomegalovirus exposure and HLA in healthy donors. Measured with immunoSEQ multiplex PCR; TCRdb has only the in-frame clones, and not every one. The repertoire holds about 330,000 clones, with roughly 87% as singletons. Sequencing used PBMCs. The receptors were sampled from a woman younger than 45 in good health and CMV-seropositive. CDR3s include the opening cysteine and the closing phenylalanine or tryptophan. A D gene is named only where the DNA matches it firmly. A row's size may be missing; if present it is once, few, many or a size class.

TRBD2	TRBJ2-4	-	TRBV5-1	CASSTAGDGNIQYF	TGCGCCAGCAGCACAGCGGGGGATGGAAACATTCAGTACTTC
-	TRBJ1-1	-	TRBV12-5	CASGDSYTEAFF	TGTGCTAGTGGCGACAGCTACACTGAAGCTTTCTTT
TRBD1	TRBJ1-2	-	TRBV9	CASSQDRDYGYTF	TGTGCCAGCAGCCAAGACAGGGACTATGGCTACACCTTC
-	TRBJ2-1	-	TRBV14	CASSLVGLYNEQFF	TGTGCCAGCAGCCTGGTTGGGCTCTACAATGAGCAGTTCTTC
TRBD1	TRBJ1-1	once	TRBV29-1	CSVEAPGGLNTEAFF	TGCAGCGTTGAAGCCCCAGGGGGCCTGAACACTGAAGCTTTCTTT
-	TRBJ1-6	few	TRBV4-2	CASSQISSPLHF	TGTGCCAGCAGCCAAATTAGTTCACCCCTCCACTTT
-	TRBJ1-2	-	TRBV6-1	CASSEGPLPTYGYTF	TGTGCCAGCAGTGAGGGCCCCCTTCCTACCTATGGCTACACCTTC
-	TRBJ1-5	-	TRBV7-9	CASSLSGNSNQPQHF	TGTGCCAGCAGCTTATCAGGGAATAGCAATCAGCCCCAGCATTTT
TRBD2	TRBJ2-2	-	TRBV5-4	CASSLGRGDTGELFF	TGTGCCAGCAGCTTGGGCCGGGGGGACACCGGGGAGCTGTTTTTT
-	TRBJ1-1	-	TRBV7-3	CASSLAGGRSATEAFF	TGTGCCAGCAGCTTAGCGGGCGGGCGGTCAGCCACTGAAGCTTTCTTT
-	TRBJ1-6	-	TRBV7-8	CASSLGELLVNSPLHF	TGTGCCAGCAGCTTAGGGGAGCTACTAGTTAATTCACCCCTCCACTTT
-	TRBJ2-5	-	TRBV27	CASSPSTGSGETQYF	TGTGCCAGCAGTCCCAGTACAGGGTCCGGAGAGACCCAGTACTTC
TRBD2	TRBJ2-2	-	TRBV30	CAWKSGSEGTGELFF	TGTGCCTGGAAGAGCGGGAGCGAAGGCACCGGGGAGCTGTTTTTT
-	TRBJ1-2	-	TRBV5-6	CASSLGTPSGRPNYGYTF	TGTGCCAGCAGCTTGGGGACCCCGTCAGGGCGACCTAACTATGGCTACACCTTC
-	TRBJ1-1	-	TRBV11-2	CASSLGTHGNTEAFF	TGTGCCAGCAGCCTGGGGACACATGGGAACACTGAAGCTTTCTTT
-	TRBJ1-2	-	TRBV7-8	CASSSRPDSNYGYTF	TGTGCCAGCAGCTCTAGACCGGACAGTAACTATGGCTACACCTTC
-	TRBJ2-3	-	TRBV9	CASSVAGDTQYF	TGTGCCAGCAGCGTTGCGGGTGATACGCAGTATTTT
TRBD2	TRBJ2-1	-	TRBV6-4	CASSGYAGENEQFF	TGTGCCAGCAGTGGCTATGCGGGAGAGAATGAGCAGTTCTTC
TRBD1	TRBJ1-1	-	TRBV19	CASSLTSTGPYTEAFF	TGTGCCAGTAGTCTAACCTCGACAGGGCCCTACACTGAAGCTTTCTTT
-	TRBJ1-5	-	TRBV28	CASSLGQPQHF	TGTGCCAGCAGTTTAGGGCAGCCCCAGCATTTT
TRBD2	TRBJ2-3	-	TRBV27	CASNPGTSGSTQYF	TGTGCCAGCAATCCCGGGACTAGCGGGAGTACGCAGTATTTT
TRBD1	TRBJ2-5	-	TRBV5-1	CASSPGTGAQETQYF	TGCGCCAGCAGTCCCGGGACAGGGGCCCAAGAGACCCAGTACTTC
TRBD2	TRBJ2-1	-	TRBV28	CASSSPLAGGNNEQFF	TGTGCCAGCAGTTCCCCCCTTGCGGGAGGAAACAATGAGCAGTTCTTC
TRBD2	TRBJ2-2	-	TRBV9	CASSPTSGRKFGELFF	TGTGCCAGCAGCCCGACTAGCGGGAGGAAGTTTGGGGAGCTGTTTTTT
TRBD1	TRBJ2-5	-	TRBV5-6	CASSFGTFGTGQKETQYF	TGTGCCAGCAGCTTTGGCACGTTCGGGACAGGGCAGAAAGAGACCCAGTACTTC
TRBD1	TRBJ1-2	-	TRBV27	CASSGGQAESF	TGTGCCAGCAGTGGGGGACAGGCCGAGTCCTTC
TRBD1	TRBJ2-1	-	TRBV12-5	CASGLVLTGQRANEQFF	TGTGCTAGTGGTTTGGTACTAACGGGACAGAGGGCTAATGAGCAGTTCTTC
TRBD1	TRBJ2-7	-	TRBV4-1	CASSQVGQPVYEQYF	TGCGCCAGCAGCCAAGTGGGACAGCCTGTCTACGAGCAGTACTTC
-	TRBJ1-2	-	TRBV5-6	CASSPGRANYGYTF	TGTGCCAGCAGCCCGGGACGGGCTAACTATGGCTACACCTTC
TRBD1	TRBJ2-7	-	TRBV2	CASKDRVLYEQYF	TGTGCCAGCAAGGACAGGGTACTCTACGAGCAGTACTTC
-	TRBJ1-1	-	TRBV5-1	CASSGGTEAFF	TGCGCCAGCTCTGGGGGCACTGAAGCTTTCTTT
TRBD1	TRBJ2-1	-	TRBV29-1	CSVGQGGIYNEQFF	TGCAGCGTTGGACAGGGGGGGATATACAATGAGCAGTTCTTC
-	TRBJ2-7	few	TRBV10-2	CASRSSYEQYF	TGCGCCAGCAGGAGCAGTTACGAGCAGTACTTC
TRBD1	TRBJ2-7	few	TRBV2	CASIPGQVSYEQYF	TGTGCCAGCATTCCAGGACAGGTCTCCTACGAGCAGTACTTC
TRBD1	TRBJ2-7	once	TRBV6-5	CASSYGRDRDYEQYF	TGTGCCAGCAGTTACGGAAGGGACAGGGACTACGAGCAGTACTTC
TRBD2	TRBJ2-5	few	TRBV7-6	CASSRRTSGRVGQETQYF	TGTGCCAGCAGCCGTCGGACTAGCGGGAGGGTGGGCCAAGAGACCCAGTACTTC
-	TRBJ1-6	-	TRBV30	CAWIVEGSPLHF	TGTGCCTGGATCGTTGAGGGTTCACCCCTCCACTTT
TRBD2	TRBJ2-1	-	TRBV15	CATSSQIAGWQNEQFF	TGTGCCACCAGCAGTCAAATAGCGGGCTGGCAGAATGAGCAGTTCTTC
TRBD1	TRBJ1-2	once	TRBV5-1	CASSSGQGYGYTF	TGCGCCAGCAGCTCGGGACAGGGCTATGGCTACACCTTC
-	TRBJ2-6	-	TRBV5-6	CASSLVDRLLSGANVLTF	TGTGCCAGCAGCTTGGTCGACAGGTTACTCTCTGGGGCCAACGTCCTGACTTTC
-	TRBJ1-6	-	TRBV6-1	CASSEAGSYSSYNSPLHF	TGTGCCAGCAGTGAAGCCGGCAGTTACAGCTCCTATAATTCACCCCTCCACTTT
TRBD1	TRBJ2-7	-	TRBV11-3	CASSAPGQPYEQYF	TGTGCCAGCAGCGCACCGGGACAGCCCTACGAGCAGTACTTC
-	TRBJ1-1	-	TRBV6-5	CASSYSGKNTEAFF	TGTGCCAGCAGTTACTCAGGGAAGAACACTGAAGCTTTCTTT
TRBD2	TRBJ2-7	-	TRBV25-1	CASSEQAGLSEQYF	TGTGCCAGCAGTGAACAAGCGGGGCTTTCCGAGCAGTACTTC
TRBD1	TRBJ2-1	once	TRBV6-5	CASSYPRDRGGDEQFF	TGTGCCAGCAGTTACCCGCGGGACAGGGGGGGGGATGAGCAGTTCTTC
-	TRBJ2-7	-	TRBV28	CASIRGGSSYEQYF	TGTGCCAGCATAAGGGGGGGCAGCTCCTACGAGCAGTACTTC
TRBD1	TRBJ1-1	once	TRBV7-2	CASSLLFGQGARGDTEAFF	TGTGCCAGCAGCTTGCTTTTTGGACAGGGGGCGAGAGGGGACACTGAAGCTTTCTTT
-	TRBJ1-1	-	TRBV20-1	CSGGADTEAFF	TGCAGTGGCGGAGCCGACACTGAAGCTTTCTTT
-	TRBJ2-7	-	TRBV28	CASSPQGSAYEQYF	TGTGCCAGCAGTCCGCAGGGTTCGGCCTACGAGCAGTACTTC
-	TRBJ2-3	-	TRBV11-1	CASSWAVGADTQYF	TGTGCCAGCAGCTGGGCGGTGGGGGCAGATACGCAGTATTTT
TRBD2	TRBJ2-1	-	TRBV27	CASSPGELAGVEQFF	TGTGCCAGCAGCCCCGGGGAACTAGCGGGGGTTGAGCAGTTCTTC
-	TRBJ2-3	-	TRBV25-1	CASSEDRRGYTQYF	TGTGCCAGCAGTGAAGACCGGAGGGGGTATACGCAGTATTTT
-	TRBJ2-1	-	TRBV7-2	CASSLESYGRQFF	TGTGCCAGCAGCTTAGAGAGTTACGGGAGGCAGTTCTTC
-	TRBJ2-1	-	TRBV29-1	CSVGRDSYNEQFF	TGCAGCGTTGGGAGGGACAGCTACAATGAGCAGTTCTTC
-	TRBJ1-5	-	TRBV6-5	CASSYSDPPGGQPQHF	TGTGCCAGCAGTTACTCGGACCCTCCGGGGGGGCAGCCCCAGCATTTT
TRBD1	TRBJ1-5	once	TRBV6-4	CASSAGGGQPQHF	TGTGCCAGCAGTGCAGGGGGAGGGCAGCCCCAGCATTTT
-	TRBJ1-5	-	TRBV10-3	CAISDRVSNQPQHF	TGTGCCATCAGTGACAGGGTGAGCAATCAGCCCCAGCATTTT